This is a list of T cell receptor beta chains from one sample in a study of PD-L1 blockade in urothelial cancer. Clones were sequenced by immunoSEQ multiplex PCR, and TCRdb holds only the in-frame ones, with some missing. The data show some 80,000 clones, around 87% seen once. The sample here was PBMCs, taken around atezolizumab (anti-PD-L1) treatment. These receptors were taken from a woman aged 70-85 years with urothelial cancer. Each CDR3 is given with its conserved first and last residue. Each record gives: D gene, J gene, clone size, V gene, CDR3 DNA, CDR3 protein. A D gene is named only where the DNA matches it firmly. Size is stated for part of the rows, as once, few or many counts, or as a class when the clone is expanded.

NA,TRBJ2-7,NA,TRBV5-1,TGCGCCAGCAGCTTAGGAGGTCGACACACTTCCTACGAGCAGTACTTC,CASSLGGRHTSYEQYF
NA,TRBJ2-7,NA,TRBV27,TGTGCCAGCAGTTTATCGACCGGGAGCTTCAACCACGAGCAGTACTTC,CASSLSTGSFNHEQYF
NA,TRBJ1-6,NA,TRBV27,TGTGCCAGCAGTTTATCGAGGACACCGACGAATAATTCACCCCTCCACTTT,CASSLSRTPTNNSPLHF
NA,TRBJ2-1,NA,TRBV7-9,TGTGCCAGCAGCTTAATCTCTATTGAAGTGCCGGTTGATCAGTTCTTC,CASSLISIEVPVDQFF
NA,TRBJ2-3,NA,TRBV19,TGTGCCAGTAGTATGGTTCGCAGGGTGGGGAGCACAGATACGCAGTATTTT,CASSMVRRVGSTDTQYF
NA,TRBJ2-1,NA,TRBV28,TGTGCCAGCAGTTTCGCGGCAAGCTCCTACAATGAGCAGTTCTTC,CASSFAASSYNEQFF
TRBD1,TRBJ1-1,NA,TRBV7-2,TGTGCCAGCAGCTTATCAGCAGGGGGGAACACTGAAGCTTTCTTT,CASSLSAGGNTEAFF
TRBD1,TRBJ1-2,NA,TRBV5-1,TGCGCCAGCGCTCCGGGACAGGATTTCTATGGCTACACCTTC,CASAPGQDFYGYTF
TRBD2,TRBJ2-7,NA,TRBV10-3,TGTGCCATCACCAGAACGGGACTAAACTCCTACGAGCAGTACTTC,CAITRTGLNSYEQYF
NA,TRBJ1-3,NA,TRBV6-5,TGTGCCAGCAGTTACTCGTCCAGGGCTGGAAACACCATATATTTT,CASSYSSRAGNTIYF
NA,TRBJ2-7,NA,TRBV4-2,TGTGCCAGCAGCCAGACAGTTGGGGAAGGATCCTACGAGCAGTACTTC,CASSQTVGEGSYEQYF
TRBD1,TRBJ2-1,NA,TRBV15,TGTGCCACCAGCAGCACAGGGGGGAACTACAATGAGCAGTTCTTC,CATSSTGGNYNEQFF
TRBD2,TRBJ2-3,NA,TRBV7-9,TGTGCCAGCAGCTTTGGCGGGAGCGGGTTCACAGATACGCAGTATTTT,CASSFGGSGFTDTQYF
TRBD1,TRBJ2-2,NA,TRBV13,TGTGCCAGCAGCTTCCCGGGACAGGGGACCGGGGAGCTGTTTTTT,CASSFPGQGTGELFF
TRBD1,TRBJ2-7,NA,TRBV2,TGTGCCAGCATATACCACGGGACAGGGTCCTACGAGCAGTACTTC,CASIYHGTGSYEQYF
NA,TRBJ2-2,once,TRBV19,TGTGCCAGTAGTATAGGCAGAAACACCGGGGAGCTGTTTTTT,CASSIGRNTGELFF
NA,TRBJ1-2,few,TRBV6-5,TGTGCCAGCAGTTACCAGGCAGGGGCCCCGTATGGCTACACCTTC,CASSYQAGAPYGYTF
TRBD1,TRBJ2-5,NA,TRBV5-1,TGCGCCAGCAGCCCCGGGACAGGGGGGCTAGAGACCCAGTACTTC,CASSPGTGGLETQYF
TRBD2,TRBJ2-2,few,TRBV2,TGTGCCAGCAGACCCGGGACTAGCGGGAGGTCGAACACCGGGGAGCTGTTTTTT,CASRPGTSGRSNTGELFF
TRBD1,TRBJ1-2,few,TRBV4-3,TGCGCCAGCAGCCGGATGGGACAGTCGCCCCTTAACTATGGCTACACCTTC,CASSRMGQSPLNYGYTF
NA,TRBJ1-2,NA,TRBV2,TGTGCCAGCAGTCAGGTTTTGGATAACTATGGCTACACCTTC,CASSQVLDNYGYTF
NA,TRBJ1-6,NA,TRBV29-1,TGCAGCGTTCAGACGGGGGGCCAGAGTAATTCACCCCTCCACTTT,CSVQTGGQSNSPLHF
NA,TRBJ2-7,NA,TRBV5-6,TGTGCCAGCAGTTCCAGCTCCTACGAGCAGTACTTC,CASSSSSYEQYF
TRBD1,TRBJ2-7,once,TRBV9,TGTGCCAGCAGCGTAGACTGGGGACAGATGGAGCAGTACTTC,CASSVDWGQMEQYF
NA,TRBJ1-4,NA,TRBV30,TGTGCCTGGAACCGGGACAACGAAAAACTGTTTTTT,CAWNRDNEKLFF
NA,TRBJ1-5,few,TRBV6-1,TGTGCCAGCAGTAACTACAGGGATAATCAGCCCCAGCATTTT,CASSNYRDNQPQHF
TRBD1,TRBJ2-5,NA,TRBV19,TGTGCCAGTAGTGCAGGGGGTTCTCAAGAGACCCAGTACTTC,CASSAGGSQETQYF
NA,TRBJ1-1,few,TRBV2,TGTGCCAGACTCTCGAAAGAAGCTTTCTTT,CARLSKEAFF
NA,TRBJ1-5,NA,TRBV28,TGTGCCAGCAGTCTAACCTATCAGCCCCAGCATTTT,CASSLTYQPQHF
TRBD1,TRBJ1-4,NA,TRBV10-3,TGTGCCATCGGGAGCCAGGGGGCTAATGAAAAACTGTTTTTT,CAIGSQGANEKLFF
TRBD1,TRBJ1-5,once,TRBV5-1,TGCGCCAGCAGACGGACAGGTAGGCGGAATCAGCCCCAGCATTTT,CASRRTGRRNQPQHF
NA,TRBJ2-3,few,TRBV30,TGTGCCTGGAGTGGGACAGCCGCCACTAGCACAGATACGCAGTATTTT,CAWSGTAATSTDTQYF
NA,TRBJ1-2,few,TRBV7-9,TGTGCCAGCAGCTCCCAATCCTATGGCTACACCTTC,CASSSQSYGYTF
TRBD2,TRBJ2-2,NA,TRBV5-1,TGCGCCAGCAGGGCAGATAGCGGGAGTTACGGGGAGCTGTTTTTT,CASRADSGSYGELFF
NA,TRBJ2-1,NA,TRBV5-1,TGCGCCAGCAGCTTCACAGCCAATGAGCAGTTCTTC,CASSFTANEQFF
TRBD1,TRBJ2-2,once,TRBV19,TGTGCCAGTAGTAGCGGGACAGGGAGAAACACCGGGGAGCTGTTTTTT,CASSSGTGRNTGELFF
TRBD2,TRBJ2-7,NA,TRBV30,TGTGCCTGGAGTCCGGGACTAGCGGGGTACGAGCAGTACTTC,CAWSPGLAGYEQYF
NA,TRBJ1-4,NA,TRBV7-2,TGTGCCAGCAGCGTGGACGGGGCAACTAATGAAAAACTGTTTTTT,CASSVDGATNEKLFF
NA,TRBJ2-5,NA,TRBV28,TGTGCCAGCAGCTTCCGGACACAGGGAGTCGGGGAGACCCAGTACTTC,CASSFRTQGVGETQYF
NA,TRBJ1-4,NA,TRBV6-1,TGTGCCAGCAGTGTTGTCGAACGGGAAAAACTGTTTTTT,CASSVVEREKLFF
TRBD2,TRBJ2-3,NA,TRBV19,TGTGCCAGTAGCCCGACTAGCGGGAGAACAGATACGCAGTATTTT,CASSPTSGRTDTQYF
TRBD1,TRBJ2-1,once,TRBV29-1,TGCAGCGGAGGGACAGCCTCCTACAATGAGCAGTTCTTC,CSGGTASYNEQFF
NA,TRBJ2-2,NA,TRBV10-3,TGTGCCATCAGTGAGCTCCAGGCGAACACCGGGGAGCTGTTTTTT,CAISELQANTGELFF
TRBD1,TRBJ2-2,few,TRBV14,TGTGCCAGCAGCCAATTTCTTTCCGGACAGGGGAACGGGGAGCTGTTTTTT,CASSQFLSGQGNGELFF
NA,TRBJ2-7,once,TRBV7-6,TGTGCCAGCAGCTTAGTACAGTCTACCTACGAGCAGTACTTC,CASSLVQSTYEQYF
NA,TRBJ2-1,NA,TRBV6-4,TGTGCCAGCAGCCTAGCACACCCCTACAATGAGCAGTTCTTC,CASSLAHPYNEQFF
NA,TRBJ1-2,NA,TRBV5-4,TGTGCCAGCAGCTTAGCTGGACAGAGCGGCTACACCTTC,CASSLAGQSGYTF
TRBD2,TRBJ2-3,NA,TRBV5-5,TGTGCCAGCAGCAGACTAGCGGGAGGAGGGGGTACAGATACGCAGTATTTT,CASSRLAGGGGTDTQYF
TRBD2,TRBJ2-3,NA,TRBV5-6,TGTGCCAGCAGCCTCCGACTGGGCGGGGGGAGCACAGATACGCAGTATTTT,CASSLRLGGGSTDTQYF
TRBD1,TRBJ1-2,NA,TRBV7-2,TGTGCCAGCAGCTTAGGAGAACAGGGGGCTGGTGGCTACACCTTC,CASSLGEQGAGGYTF
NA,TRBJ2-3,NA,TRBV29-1,TGCAGCGTTCGGACAGTAGGAGATACGCAGTATTTT,CSVRTVGDTQYF
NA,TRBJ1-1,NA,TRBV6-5,TGTGCCAGCAGTTACTCTGAGGGAATCACCAGCATAGCTTTCTTT,CASSYSEGITSIAFF
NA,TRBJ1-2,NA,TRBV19,TGTGCCAGTAGTCCGCGTGGTGACTATGGCTACACCTTC,CASSPRGDYGYTF
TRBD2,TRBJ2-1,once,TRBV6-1,TGTGCCAGAGTTCTCAGCGGGAGCTCCTACAATGAGCAGTTCTTC,CARVLSGSSYNEQFF
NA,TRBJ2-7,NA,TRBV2,TGTGCCAGCAGTGGGGGTGGCAGGGAACTCTGGTACGAGCAGTACTTC,CASSGGGRELWYEQYF
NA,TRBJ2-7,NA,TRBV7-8,TGTGCCAGCAGTAGAGGGGGTTTATACGAGCAGTACTTC,CASSRGGLYEQYF
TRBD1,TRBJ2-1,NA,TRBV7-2,TGTGCCAGCAGCTTACGGTCGACAGGGTTCGATGAGCAGTTCTTC,CASSLRSTGFDEQFF
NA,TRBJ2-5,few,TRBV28,TGTGCCAGCCGGACCGGGGGATGGGAGACCCAGTACTTC,CASRTGGWETQYF